The next 18 T cell receptor beta chains were all read from a single sample in a study of blood T cell repertoires in COVID-19. Measured with immunoSEQ multiplex PCR; TCRdb has only the in-frame clones, and not every one. Of 190,000 or so clones listed, nearly 90% are singletons. Specimen: peripheral blood. The source is a middle-aged man with acute or convalescent COVID-19.

The V gene is TRBV11-3, the J gene TRBJ2-4, with 8 bases matching TRBD1. Per the germline V gene, CDR1 is SGHNT and CDR2 is YENEEA. V dropped 1 base and J dropped 11; count of bases not matched to a gene: 4. This CDR3 is built from 13 residues. CDR3 coding DNA: TGTGCCAGCAGCTTAGGGACAGGGACGCTTCAGTACTTC. Its translation is CASSLGTGTLQYF.

The rearrangement uses TRBV19 and TRBJ2-3; D is perhaps TRBD1 (5 bases). This CDR3 contains 17 residues. From germline, CDR1 is LNHDA and CDR2 SQIVND (reference sequence). V was cut by 0 bases and J by 0 bases, with 13 bases left in between. In nucleotides, the CDR3 is TGTGCCAGTAGTATAGAGCTAGGGGTAACTAGCACAGATACGCAGTATTTT. It translates to CASSIELGVTSTDTQYF.

This clone has just one count. The J gene is TRBJ1-3, the V gene TRBV13; tentative D call: TRBD1 (5 bases). Germline CDR1 reads PRHDT; CDR2 reads FYEKMQ (reference sequence). This CDR3 region has 15 residues. V shed 0 bases and J shed 4 bases, with 10 bases lying between them. CDR3 sequence reads: CASSLGTVRGNTIYF. The CDR3 DNA reads as TGTGCCAGCAGCTTAGGGACAGTCAGAGGAAACACCATATATTTT. The variable domain in full, completed from reference TRBV13 and TRBJ1-3, reads AAGVIQSPRHLIKEKRETATLKCYPIPRHDTVYWYQQGPGQDPQFLISFYEKMQSDKGSIPDRFSAQQFSDYHSELNMSSLELGDSALYFCASSLGTVRGNTIYFGEGSWLTVV.

The chain is built from TRBV5-1 and TRBJ1-2, with TRBD1 matching over 9 bases. J was trimmed by 4 bases and V by 1 base; bases with no gene match: 2. Germline V CDR1 and CDR2: SGHRS, YFSETQ. The CDR3 has 14 amino acids. The CDR3 nucleotides are TGCGCCAGCAGCTTGCTGGGACAGGGCTATGGCTACACCTTC. Encoded protein: CASSLLGQGYGYTF. The full variable domain, with the rest looked up from reference TRBV5-1 and TRBJ1-2, is KAGVTQTPRYLIKTRGQQVTLSCSPISGHRSVSWYQQTPGQGLQFLFEYFSETQRNKGNFPGRFSGRQFSNSRSEMNVSTLELGDSALYLCASSLLGQGYGYTFGSGTRLTVV.

V and J are TRBV4-1 and TRBJ1-6; D gene uncertain. V lost 1 base and J 6 bases, leaving 10 bases between the germline ends. Germline V CDR1 and CDR2: MGHRA, YSYEKL. This CDR3 is built from 15 residues. The CDR3 protein is CASSQAPRGNSPLHF. The DNA of the CDR3 is TGCGCCAGCAGCCAAGCCCCTCGGGGTAATTCACCCCTCCACTTT.

Written as DNA, the CDR3 is TGTGCCAGCAGTCAACGACACAACTATGGCTACACCTTC. This sequence encodes CASSQRHNYGYTF. V gene TRBV27 combines with J gene TRBJ1-2; D remains ambiguous. Trimming left V 5 bases short and J 2 bases short, with 9 bases between. This CDR3 region has 13 residues. Germline assignment: CDR1 MNHEY and CDR2 SMNVEV (reference sequence).

The rearrangement links TRBV7-2 to TRBJ2-1; possibly TRBD1 for D (5 bases). V lost 3 bases and J 9 bases, leaving 9 bases between the germline ends. Germline CDR1 and CDR2: SGHTA and FQGNSA. This CDR3 contains 12 residues. CDR3 nucleotide sequence: TGTGCCAGCAGCTTCAATCAGGGTGAGCAGTTCTTC. This encodes CASSFNQGEQFF.

This clone was seen a few times. The gene calls are TRBV7-3 and TRBJ1-1, with a possible D match to TRBD1 (5 bases). The CDR3 is 14 amino acids. CDR1 and CDR2 (germline): SGHTA, FQGTGA. Trimming cost V 8 bases and J 4 bases, with 17 bases left between them. The CDR3 protein is CASATGSRGTEAFF. The CDR3 DNA reads TGTGCCAGCGCTACAGGCAGCCGTGGCACTGAAGCTTTCTTT.

This clone was seen once. This chain connects TRBV11-2 to TRBJ2-3; possible D gene TRBD2, 6 bases. Trimming took off 1 base at V and 2 bases at J, with 13 bases between the two ends. The CDR3 is 16 amino acids. Germline V gene data show CDR1 as SGHAT and CDR2 as FQNNGV. The CDR3 coding sequence is TGTGCCAGCAGCTTAGTTTCCGGGGGAATCACAGATACGCAGTATTTT. Its translation: CASSLVSGGITDTQYF.

J is TRBJ1-5 and V is TRBV19; D ambiguous. The CDR3 sequence is 16 residues long. V was shortened by 1 base and J by 0 bases, with 10 bases between the two germline ends. Germline loops: CDR1 LNHDA, CDR2 SQIVND (reference sequence). DNA of the CDR3: TGTGCCAGTAGTATAGGATTCCGGGGTAGCAATCAGCCCCAGCATTTT. Its protein product is CASSIGFRGSNQPQHF. The complete variable domain, with remaining parts taken from reference TRBV19 and TRBJ1-5, reads DGGITQSPKYLFRKEGQNVTLSCEQNLNHDAMYWYRQDPGQGLRLIYYSQIVNDFQKGDIAEGYSVSREKKESFPLTVTSAQKNPTAFYLCASSIGFRGSNQPQHFGDGTRLSIL.

V and J are TRBV30 and TRBJ1-1; TRBD1 might be the D (6 bases). The germline gives CDR1 GTSNPN, CDR2 SVGIG (reference sequence). The CDR3 is made up of 14 amino acids. With 2 bases removed from V and 5 bases from J, the gap between germline ends came to 15 bases. In DNA, the CDR3 is TGTGCCTGGAGTCAGGGGCAGGGCGGTACTGAAGCTTTCTTT. Translation gives CAWSQGQGGTEAFF.

The chain couples TRBV5-5 to TRBJ1-5; D is uncertain. This CDR3 is 13 amino acids long. Germline V gene lookup returns CDR1 SGHKS and CDR2 YYEKEE (reference sequence). V was shortened by 1 base and J by 1 base, with 3 bases between the two germline ends. The chain's CDR3 is CASSLQSNQPQHF. The CDR3 nucleotides read TGTGCCAGCAGCTTGCAGAGCAATCAGCCCCAGCATTTT. Full variable domain (remainder filled in from reference TRBV5-5 and TRBJ1-5): DAGVTQSPTHLIKTRGQQVTLRCSPISGHKSVSWYQQVLGQGPQFIFQYYEKEERGRGNFPDRFSARQFPNYSSELNVNALLLGDSALYLCASSLQSNQPQHFGDGTRLSIL.

This clone was counted a single time. J is TRBJ1-2 and V is TRBV28, with 8 bases that match TRBD1. Germline lookup yields CDR1 MDHEN and CDR2 SYDVKM. Unmatched junction bases numbered 13, after V lost 7 bases and J lost 3 bases. CDR3 length: 16 residues. The CDR3 loop is CASKRTGGGLYYGYTF. The CDR3 bases are TGTGCCAGCAAGAGAACAGGGGGAGGACTCTACTATGGCTACACCTTC.

CDR3 nucleotides: TGCGCCAGCAGCGATTTCCGGACAGGGAATGAAAAACTGTTTTTT. As protein: CASSDFRTGNEKLFF. The V call is TRBV5-1, the J call TRBJ1-4; 8 bases are a match to TRBD1. After removal of 4 bases from V and 5 bases from J, the junction contained 7 bases not matched to a gene. The CDR3 is 15 residues long. The germline V gene encodes CDR1 SGHRS and CDR2 YFSETQ.

J is TRBJ1-1 and V is TRBV14, with D tentatively TRBD1 (5 bases). CDR3 size: 11 residues. Trimming removed 3 bases from V and 10 bases from J, with 9 bases in between. CDR1 is SGHDN and CDR2 is FVKESK in the germline V gene. The CDR3 region is CASSQGGRAFF. The DNA of the CDR3 is TGTGCCAGCAGCCAGGGGGGAAGAGCTTTCTTT.

The CDR3 sequence is CASFGQGASGELFF. The CDR3 DNA reads TGTGCCAGCTTTGGACAGGGGGCAAGCGGGGAGCTGTTTTTT. This chain uses TRBV2 with TRBJ2-2, with 11 bases lining up with TRBD1. Losses at the gene ends were 8 bases for V and 7 bases for J; bases not matched to a gene: 6. Germline V gene data show CDR1 as SNHLY and CDR2 as FYNNEI. The CDR3 is 14 residues long.

The J gene is TRBJ2-1, the V gene TRBV6-2 or TRBV6-3, with TRBD2 identical over 10 bases. This CDR3 region has 16 residues. V was pared by 2 bases and J by 6 bases, with 7 bases of the junction left unmatched. Germline V gene lookup returns CDR1 MNHEY and CDR2 SVGEGT. The CDR3 region is CASSYPGLAVLNEQFF. CDR3 DNA: TGTGCCAGCAGTTACCCCGGACTAGCGGTCCTCAATGAGCAGTTCTTC.

V and J are TRBV11-2 and TRBJ2-5, with D unresolved. The CDR3 is 12 amino acids. Germline CDR1 is SGHAT and CDR2 is FQNNGV. V was trimmed by 5 bases and J by 2 bases, leaving 6 bases between them. The CDR3 loop is CASSPTQETQYF. CDR3 coding DNA: TGTGCCAGCAGCCCAACTCAAGAGACCCAGTACTTC.